This T cell receptor (beta chain) comes out of a study of blood T cell repertoires in COVID-19. Whole-study context: The cDNA or gDNA used as material had been derived from T cells, B-cell-depleted T cells, or PBMCs.

With V trimmed by 5 bases and J by 2 bases, 6 bases remained unmatched. The CDR3 spans 15 residues. Germline V CDR1 and CDR2: SGHDN, FVKESK. Cohorts were determined from participant-reported clinical history. Cohort 3 recovered donors had two negative PCRs, clearance, or symptom resolution. The data were produced by immunoSEQ multiplex PCR, yet TCRdb's version contains in-frame clones alone and is incomplete. Among fewer than 450,000 clones, about 90% were seen once, and the ten largest hold around 0.6%. In this sample, this clone turned up a few times. The TCR originated in a man younger than 35 who had recovered from COVID-19. The source material was PBMCs or T cells enriched from blood (not recorded which). The chain recombines TRBV14 with TRBJ1-3; 7 nucleotides align to TRBD1. CDR3 loop: CASSKQGIPGNTIYF. The DNA of the CDR3 is TGTGCCAGCAGCAAACAGGGGATCCCTGGAAACACCATATATTTT.